This section outlines one TCR beta chain sequence together with its context. This record comes from a study of T cells after yellow fever vaccination. As for the study in general: CD3, CD45RA, CCR7 and CD95 guided sorting of the EM, EMRA, CM and Tscm memory subsets. Preparing low-cell-number fractions relied on SMART-Seq v4 Ultra Low Input.

TCRdb itself ran the 5' RACE reads through MiXCR, one entry per CDR3 protein. The sample has around 31,000 distinct CDR3 sequences, about 10% seen once; the top ten hold around 12%. This CDR3 is 13 amino acids long. V was pared by 11 bases and J by 1 base, with 14 bases between. Germline CDR1 LGHDT, CDR2 YNNKEL (reference sequence). Overall study findings and caveats: Subsequent booster samples again held most clones from primary vaccination (roughly 96% CD4, nearly 90% CD8).

This clonotype was obtained from a man aged 18 to 35 who received the YFV17D yellow fever vaccine. The sequences come from PBMCs, either bulk or a sorted T-cell subset (CD4+, CD8+, memory, or dextramer-sorted; not recorded which), collected more than 13 days after the first yellow fever vaccination. The chain carries TRBV3-1 and TRBJ2-5; D is ambiguous. CDR3 amino acids: CASCHETQETQYF. CDR3 sequence (DNA): TGTGCCTCCTGCCACGAGACCCAAGAGACCCAGTACTTC.